A selection of T cell receptor beta chains follows, all from one sample in a study of T cells in Graves' hyperthyroidism and ophthalmopathy. TCRdb processed the multiplex PCR reads anew with MiXCR; each CDR3 protein has one entry. Of more than 350,000 distinct CDR3 sequences listed, about a sixth are singletons. Sequenced sample: blood. These receptors originate from a woman in her 30s with Graves' hyperthyroidism that later progressed to Graves' ophthalmopathy. The CDR3 runs from the conserved cysteine through the conserved F or W. D genes are given only for firm matches. The size entry is marked missing in some rows and otherwise reads once, few, many or a size class.

size,J,V,D,DNA,CDR3
many,TRBJ1-3,TRBV7-9,.,TGTGCCAGCAGCTGGATTGGACAGTCTGGAAACACCATATATTTT,CASSWIGQSGNTIYF
few,TRBJ2-7,TRBV6-1,.,TGTGCCAGCAGTGAATACGGTGAGGAGCAGTACTTC,CASSEYGEEQYF
.,TRBJ2-3,TRBV6-5,.,TGTGCCAGCAAGGTACTCTCCGGAGATACGCAGTATTTT,CASKVLSGDTQYF
many,TRBJ1-3,TRBV10-3,.,TGTGCAACGCTCGCGGTCTCTGGAAACACCATATATTTT,CATLAVSGNTIYF
few,TRBJ2-2,TRBV18,.,TGTGCCAGCTCACGGAGGGAGTTGGCGTCCACCGGGGAGCTGTTTTTT,CASSRRELASTGELFF
many,TRBJ2-3,TRBV29-1,.,TGCAGCGTTGAGGGGATTTCTTCAGATACGCAGTATTTT,CSVEGISSDTQYF
many,TRBJ2-3,TRBV28,TRBD2,TGTGCCAGCAGTATGGCCCCGGGACTAGTCTCCCCCACAGATACGCAGTATTTT,CASSMAPGLVSPTDTQYF
.,TRBJ2-1,TRBV12-3/TRBV12-4,.,TGTGCCAGCAGTTTAGGCGGGTCGTACAGCAATGAGCAGTTCTTC,CASSLGGSYSNEQFF
many,TRBJ2-7,TRBV28,TRBD1,TGTGCCAGCAGGGTACCAGGGGGCGTTAGCGACGAGCAGTACTTC,CASRVPGGVSDEQYF
.,TRBJ2-3,TRBV19,TRBD2,TGTGCCAGTAGTGTGGGACTAGCGGGGATCACAGATACGCAGTATTTT,CASSVGLAGITDTQYF
many,TRBJ2-4,TRBV12-3/TRBV12-4,.,TGTGCCAGCAGTTTCGGCAGGGGGGGGTACATTCAGTACTTC,CASSFGRGGYIQYF
many,TRBJ2-7,TRBV10-2,.,TGCGCCAGCAGTTTAACAGGCATTCGGTACGAGCAGTACTTC,CASSLTGIRYEQYF
.,TRBJ2-3,TRBV28,TRBD1,TGTGCCAGCAGTTTAGGGGGACAGGGAAGAGATACGCAGTATTTT,CASSLGGQGRDTQYF
many,TRBJ1-2,TRBV5-1,.,TGCGCCAGCAGCTACAACTTGTGGGGGGCCACACAGGGCTACACCTTC,CASSYNLWGATQGYTF
.,TRBJ1-1,TRBV24-1,TRBD1,TGTGCCACCAGTGATGCGCAGGGGGGAGAGACTGAAGCTTTCTTT,CATSDAQGGETEAFF
many,TRBJ2-5,TRBV7-2,TRBD2,TGTGCCAGCAGCTTATTGGCTAGCGGAGAGACCCAGTACTTC,CASSLLASGETQYF
many,TRBJ1-5,TRBV6-1,.,TGTGCCAGCAATGAATTCCGACAGCCCCAGCATTTT,CASNEFRQPQHF
.,TRBJ1-3,TRBV28,.,TGTGCCAGCAGTTTAGAGTTGCCGTCTGGAAACACCATATATTTT,CASSLELPSGNTIYF
.,TRBJ2-7,TRBV20-1,TRBD2,TGCAGTGCTACCGGGACTAGCGGGAGAGGGGGACAGTACGAGCAGTACTTC,CSATGTSGRGGQYEQYF
few,TRBJ1-5,TRBV6-1,.,TGTGCCAGCAGTGAAGAAGGGGTCAGCAATCAGCCCCAGCATTTT,CASSEEGVSNQPQHF
many,TRBJ1-2,TRBV28,.,TGTGCCAGCAGTTCTCAGGGGAGGTATGGCTACACCTTC,CASSSQGRYGYTF
.,TRBJ1-6,TRBV6-1,.,TGTGCCAGCGGGGAGCGCGATGCGTCCTATAATTCACCCCTCCACTTT,CASGERDASYNSPLHF
.,TRBJ2-1,TRBV28,TRBD2,TGTGCCAGCAGCAAGCGGGAGTGGTACAATGAGCAGTTCTTC,CASSKREWYNEQFF
many,TRBJ1-1,TRBV2,.,TGTGCCAGCATTCCCGCCGGGAACACTGAAGCTTTCTTT,CASIPAGNTEAFF
many,TRBJ2-7,TRBV6-1,TRBD2,TGTGCCAGCAGACGGACTAGCGGGACCAACTACGAGCAGTACTTC,CASRRTSGTNYEQYF
.,TRBJ2-1,TRBV30,.,TGTGCCTGGAGTGATGTCGGGGGAAGGTTGTTCTTC,CAWSDVGGRLFF
.,TRBJ1-1,TRBV5-6,.,TGTGCCAGCAGCCCAGGAAGTTGGGACACTGAAGTTTTCTTT,CASSPGSWDTEVFF
many,TRBJ2-7,TRBV2,.,TGTGCCAGCAGTGAAGAGGGGCAGGTACTTACCTACGAGCAGTACTTC,CASSEEGQVLTYEQYF
many,TRBJ2-3,TRBV2,TRBD2,TGTGCCAGCAGTGAAAAGGCGGGGGGGCCGTTCAGCCCAGATACGCAGTATTTT,CASSEKAGGPFSPDTQYF
.,TRBJ1-4,TRBV5-1,.,TGCGCCAGCAGCTTGAACCCGGTTGACGAAAAACTGTTTTTT,CASSLNPVDEKLFF
.,TRBJ1-2,TRBV19,TRBD1,TGTGCCAGTAGGAAAGCTGGACAGGCACCCCATGGCTACAGCTTC,CASRKAGQAPHGYSF
.,TRBJ2-3,TRBV11-2,TRBD2,TGTGCCAGCAGCCTAGCGGGACGGGTTGCAGATACGCAGTATTTT,CASSLAGRVADTQYF
.,TRBJ1-5,TRBV11-2,TRBD1,TGTGCCAGCAGCTTAGCCGGGACAGTTAGCAATCAGCCCCAGCATTTT,CASSLAGTVSNQPQHF
few,TRBJ2-3,TRBV27,TRBD2,TGTGCCAGCAGTTTTCAGCGGGATCCAGATACGCAGTATTTT,CASSFQRDPDTQYF
many,TRBJ2-5,TRBV5-1,TRBD2,TGCGCCAGCAGCCGCCGGGAGGAAGAGACCCAGTACTTC,CASSRREEETQYF
many,TRBJ2-7,TRBV2,TRBD2,TGTGCCAGCAGAAGGACTAGCGGGAGAGGTGGCTACGAGCAGTACTTC,CASRRTSGRGGYEQYF
few,TRBJ1-6,TRBV6-1,TRBD1,TGTGCCAGCAGCCCATACAGCCGGGAAGGGGGCAAGTCCTATAATTCACCCCTCCACTTT,CASSPYSREGGKSYNSPLHF
few,TRBJ2-1,TRBV4-1,TRBD2,TGCGCCAGCAGCCACGACACCACTAGCGGGACCTACAATGAGCAGTTCTTC,CASSHDTTSGTYNEQFF
few,TRBJ2-7,TRBV20-1,.,TGCAGTGCTAGCGGGGGTCTTCCCCTCGAGCAGTACTTC,CSASGGLPLEQYF
few,TRBJ1-3,TRBV7-9,.,TGTGCCAGCGGAGCACCACAGGGTCTCGGGAACACCATATATTTT,CASGAPQGLGNTIYF
few,TRBJ2-3,TRBV6-1,.,TGTGCCAGCAGTCCCCGGGCGGGGAAGAGCACAGATACGCAGTATTTT,CASSPRAGKSTDTQYF
few,TRBJ1-1,TRBV20-1,.,TGCAGTGCTCAACGTGGAGGGGGTCCGAACACTGAAGCTTTCTTT,CSAQRGGGPNTEAFF
many,TRBJ2-5,TRBV24-1,.,TGTGCCACCAGTGATCCTCGGCGGGGTAAGACCCAGTACTTC,CATSDPRRGKTQYF
many,TRBJ1-6,TRBV28,.,TGTGCCAGCAGTTGGCAAGGGGGGACCGCCAAGCCCCTCCACTTT,CASSWQGGTAKPLHF